Listed below are T cell receptor beta chains from one sample, sequenced in a study of radiotherapy plus CTLA-4 blockade in lung cancer. Assay: immunoSEQ multiplex PCR; the TCRdb copy retains only in-frame clones and omits some. The top ten clones hold nearly 3.5% of a sample with about 98,000 clones, approximately 78% of them seen once. The source material was peripheral blood, sampled from a patient treated with radiotherapy plus ipilimumab. All receptors derive from a human donor with non-small cell lung cancer who had a partial response to radiotherapy plus ipilimumab. Both conserved end residues are part of each CDR3. Fields, in order: CDR3 DNA, CDR3 protein, D gene, J gene, clone size, V gene. A D gene is named only where the DNA matches it firmly. For some rows the clone size is stated as once, few or many, or as a class when expanded; others skip it.

CDR3 DNA: TGTGCCAGCAGCGCGGCACTAGCGGGCTCTAATGAGCAGTTCTTC
CDR3 protein: CASSAALAGSNEQFF
D gene: TRBD2
J gene: TRBJ2-1
clone size: once
V gene: TRBV27

CDR3 DNA: TGTGCCAGCAGTTTATGGGGACAGGGGCGCGACGAGCAGTACTTC
CDR3 protein: CASSLWGQGRDEQYF
D gene: TRBD1
J gene: TRBJ2-7
clone size: once
V gene: TRBV28

CDR3 DNA: TGTGCCAGCAGCTCCGGGGAGGAGGCCGGGGAGCTGTTTTTT
CDR3 protein: CASSSGEEAGELFF
D gene: -
J gene: TRBJ2-2
clone size: once
V gene: TRBV11-2

CDR3 DNA: TGTGCCAGCAGCTTAGAACAGGGCTTGGCCATATATTTT
CDR3 protein: CASSLEQGLAIYF
D gene: -
J gene: TRBJ1-3
clone size: -
V gene: TRBV7-9

CDR3 DNA: TGTGCCAGCCTGATGACAGGGGGTTATAATGAAAAACTGTTTTTT
CDR3 protein: CASLMTGGYNEKLFF
D gene: TRBD1
J gene: TRBJ1-4
clone size: -
V gene: TRBV2

CDR3 DNA: TGCGCCAGCAGCTGGACGGGGAGCAATGAGCAGTTCTTC
CDR3 protein: CASSWTGSNEQFF
D gene: -
J gene: TRBJ2-1
clone size: -
V gene: TRBV5-1

CDR3 DNA: TGTGCCACCAGCAGAGATAGCGGGAGTAGGAACGAGCAGTACTTC
CDR3 protein: CATSRDSGSRNEQYF
D gene: TRBD2
J gene: TRBJ2-7
clone size: -
V gene: TRBV15

CDR3 DNA: TGTGCCAGCACCGAAAGCGGGAGGGCCAATCTCGAGCAGTACTTC
CDR3 protein: CASTESGRANLEQYF
D gene: TRBD2
J gene: TRBJ2-7
clone size: -
V gene: TRBV11-3

CDR3 DNA: TGCGCCAGCAGTAAGCAGGGGGCGGGCACCGGGGAGCTGTTTTTT
CDR3 protein: CASSKQGAGTGELFF
D gene: TRBD1
J gene: TRBJ2-2
clone size: -
V gene: TRBV5-1

CDR3 DNA: TGTGCCAGCAGCCGGGAGCTACAAGAGACCCAGTACTTC
CDR3 protein: CASSRELQETQYF
D gene: -
J gene: TRBJ2-5
clone size: -
V gene: TRBV7-3

CDR3 DNA: TGTGCCAGCAGCCCCCGGCAGGGGCGCACAGATACGCAGTATTTT
CDR3 protein: CASSPRQGRTDTQYF
D gene: -
J gene: TRBJ2-3
clone size: -
V gene: TRBV9

CDR3 DNA: TGTGCCAGCAGGGGCAGAATGACTGAAGCTTTCTTT
CDR3 protein: CASRGRMTEAFF
D gene: -
J gene: TRBJ1-1
clone size: -
V gene: TRBV6-1

CDR3 DNA: TGCGCCAGCAGCCAAGTCGGGGGTGCATACGAGCAGTACTTC
CDR3 protein: CASSQVGGAYEQYF
D gene: -
J gene: TRBJ2-7
clone size: -
V gene: TRBV4-1

CDR3 DNA: TGTGCCAGCAGCCCCGTTGCGACAGGCATGGAGCAAGAGACCCAGTACTTC
CDR3 protein: CASSPVATGMEQETQYF
D gene: -
J gene: TRBJ2-5
clone size: few
V gene: TRBV4-2

CDR3 DNA: TGTGCCAGCAGCTTGACTAGCGGGGGGCCCGGGGAGCTGTTTTTT
CDR3 protein: CASSLTSGGPGELFF
D gene: TRBD2
J gene: TRBJ2-2
clone size: -
V gene: TRBV28

CDR3 DNA: TGCGCCAGCAGTCAATCGGGACAGGGGGCTCGGGGTGGCTACACCTTC
CDR3 protein: CASSQSGQGARGGYTF
D gene: TRBD1
J gene: TRBJ1-2
clone size: -
V gene: TRBV23-1

CDR3 DNA: TGCGCCAGCGAGCTTGGATTTAGCGGAAATGAGCAGTTCTTC
CDR3 protein: CASELGFSGNEQFF
D gene: -
J gene: TRBJ2-1
clone size: -
V gene: TRBV5-1

CDR3 DNA: TGCAGCGTTGAAGGTCCGCGCTTC
CDR3 protein: CSVEGPRF
D gene: -
J gene: TRBJ1-2
clone size: few
V gene: TRBV29-1

CDR3 DNA: TGTGCCAGCAGCTTAGAAACAGGGTTGCCCTACGAGCAGTACTTC
CDR3 protein: CASSLETGLPYEQYF
D gene: -
J gene: TRBJ2-7
clone size: -
V gene: TRBV7-2

CDR3 DNA: TGTGCCAGCAGCTTAGATGAGGGATCCTACAATGAGCAGTTCTTC
CDR3 protein: CASSLDEGSYNEQFF
D gene: -
J gene: TRBJ2-1
clone size: -
V gene: TRBV7-3

CDR3 DNA: TGTTCTAGCGGGAGTTTAGATGAGCAGTTCTTC
CDR3 protein: CSSGSLDEQFF
D gene: TRBD2
J gene: TRBJ2-1
clone size: once
V gene: TRBV30

CDR3 DNA: TGTGCCAGCAGCCCCCGAGGGCCCCTTTTGGACAATGAGCAGTTCTTC
CDR3 protein: CASSPRGPLLDNEQFF
D gene: -
J gene: TRBJ2-1
clone size: -
V gene: TRBV7-3

CDR3 DNA: TGTGCCAGCATCGGGGGGGTAATACGGGAAAAACTGTTTTTT
CDR3 protein: CASIGGVIREKLFF
D gene: -
J gene: TRBJ1-4
clone size: -
V gene: TRBV21-1

CDR3 DNA: TGTGCCAGCAGCTTAGACCACAGGGCTTGGGTCCTGACTTTC
CDR3 protein: CASSLDHRAWVLTF
D gene: -
J gene: TRBJ2-6
clone size: few
V gene: TRBV7-2

CDR3 DNA: TGCGCCAGCAGCTTGACGGCCTCCGGGGGCTACACCTTC
CDR3 protein: CASSLTASGGYTF
D gene: -
J gene: TRBJ1-2
clone size: -
V gene: TRBV5-1

CDR3 DNA: TGTGCCAGCAGCAGTCGGACTAGCGGGATGAACACCGGGGAGCTGTTTTTT
CDR3 protein: CASSSRTSGMNTGELFF
D gene: TRBD2
J gene: TRBJ2-2
clone size: -
V gene: TRBV5-4

CDR3 DNA: TGTGCCAGCTCACTTACGACAGAAAACTATGGCTACACCTTC
CDR3 protein: CASSLTTENYGYTF
D gene: -
J gene: TRBJ1-2
clone size: -
V gene: TRBV18

CDR3 DNA: TGTGCCAGCAGCTTTGGCCAAGGGGGACAAGGCACAGATACGCAGTATTTT
CDR3 protein: CASSFGQGGQGTDTQYF
D gene: -
J gene: TRBJ2-3
clone size: -
V gene: TRBV11-2

CDR3 DNA: TGTGCCAGCAGTTACTATACCGGACTAGCCTCCAATGAGCAGTTCTTC
CDR3 protein: CASSYYTGLASNEQFF
D gene: TRBD2
J gene: TRBJ2-1
clone size: -
V gene: TRBV6-5

CDR3 DNA: TGTGCCAGCAGTGAATGGGCAGTGGGGCAGTATTTT
CDR3 protein: CASSEWAVGQYF
D gene: -
J gene: TRBJ2-3
clone size: few
V gene: TRBV6-1

CDR3 DNA: TGTGCCAGCAGTTACGGGCCAAACACAGATACGCAGTATTTT
CDR3 protein: CASSYGPNTDTQYF
D gene: -
J gene: TRBJ2-3
clone size: -
V gene: TRBV6-6

CDR3 DNA: TGTGCCAGTAGTGTGACAGCGACTAATGAAAAACTGTTTTTT
CDR3 protein: CASSVTATNEKLFF
D gene: -
J gene: TRBJ1-4
clone size: -
V gene: TRBV19

CDR3 DNA: TGTGCCAGCAGCCAAGATCTACGGACGGCCGGGGGTGAGCAGTACTTC
CDR3 protein: CASSQDLRTAGGEQYF
D gene: -
J gene: TRBJ2-7
clone size: few
V gene: TRBV4-2

CDR3 DNA: TGTGCCAGCAGCTCGGGACTAGCGGGCTCCTCCTACGAGCAGTACTTC
CDR3 protein: CASSSGLAGSSYEQYF
D gene: TRBD2
J gene: TRBJ2-7
clone size: -
V gene: TRBV5-4

CDR3 DNA: TGTGCCAGCAGCGCAGGGGCCTCGAGCTCCTACGAGCAGTACTTC
CDR3 protein: CASSAGASSSYEQYF
D gene: -
J gene: TRBJ2-7
clone size: once
V gene: TRBV7-3

CDR3 DNA: TGTGCCAGCAGCCCGCAACTAGCGGGAGGGCCACAGACCCAGTACTTC
CDR3 protein: CASSPQLAGGPQTQYF
D gene: TRBD2
J gene: TRBJ2-5
clone size: once
V gene: TRBV11-2

CDR3 DNA: TGTGCCACCAGCAGAGACCTACTGAACAGGGGGGCACACGAGCAGTACTTC
CDR3 protein: CATSRDLLNRGAHEQYF
D gene: TRBD1
J gene: TRBJ2-7
clone size: -
V gene: TRBV15

CDR3 DNA: TGTGCCAGCAGCTTCAGGGGCGGGGAGCTGTTTTTT
CDR3 protein: CASSFRGGELFF
D gene: -
J gene: TRBJ2-2
clone size: -
V gene: TRBV7-3

CDR3 DNA: TGTGCCAGCAGCCCGGGACTAGAAGAGACCCAGTACTTC
CDR3 protein: CASSPGLEETQYF
D gene: TRBD2
J gene: TRBJ2-5
clone size: once
V gene: TRBV9

CDR3 DNA: TGTGCCAGCAGTTCCCGTACCGCGAGGGAGTACTTC
CDR3 protein: CASSSRTAREYF
D gene: -
J gene: TRBJ2-7
clone size: many
V gene: TRBV28

CDR3 DNA: TGCGCCAGCAGCTTAGCGGGAGGGCGTGAGACCCAGTACTTC
CDR3 protein: CASSLAGGRETQYF
D gene: TRBD2
J gene: TRBJ2-5
clone size: -
V gene: TRBV5-1

CDR3 DNA: TGTGCCAGCAGTCCCGGGGTAGCCCCCTACGAGCAGTACTTC
CDR3 protein: CASSPGVAPYEQYF
D gene: -
J gene: TRBJ2-7
clone size: -
V gene: TRBV27

CDR3 DNA: TGTGCCTGGAGGGGACAGGTCGGCTATGGCTACACCTTC
CDR3 protein: CAWRGQVGYGYTF
D gene: TRBD1
J gene: TRBJ1-2
clone size: -
V gene: TRBV30

CDR3 DNA: TGTGCCAGCAGCACCCAAGAGACAGGGAATGAGCAGTTCTTC
CDR3 protein: CASSTQETGNEQFF
D gene: -
J gene: TRBJ2-1
clone size: -
V gene: TRBV21-1

CDR3 DNA: TGTGCCACCAGCCGAGACAGGGATCAGCCCCAGCATTTT
CDR3 protein: CATSRDRDQPQHF
D gene: TRBD1
J gene: TRBJ1-5
clone size: -
V gene: TRBV2

CDR3 DNA: TGTGCCTGGAGTTTAGGGCGGGGGCAGTTCTTC
CDR3 protein: CAWSLGRGQFF
D gene: -
J gene: TRBJ2-1
clone size: -
V gene: TRBV30

CDR3 DNA: TGTGCCAGCATCAAAGGGGGGGCGCAAGGAAACACCATATATTTT
CDR3 protein: CASIKGGAQGNTIYF
D gene: -
J gene: TRBJ1-3
clone size: -
V gene: TRBV28

CDR3 DNA: TGCGCCAGCAGCCCGACCGGGACAGAATACAATGAGCAGTTCTTC
CDR3 protein: CASSPTGTEYNEQFF
D gene: TRBD1
J gene: TRBJ2-1
clone size: -
V gene: TRBV5-1

CDR3 DNA: TGTGCCAGCATTGCAGGGCTGGGGGGTTCCTACGAGCAGTACTTC
CDR3 protein: CASIAGLGGSYEQYF
D gene: -
J gene: TRBJ2-7
clone size: once
V gene: TRBV6-5

CDR3 DNA: TGTGCCAGCAGTCCTTCCGGGACAGTCGATCAGCCCCAGCATTTT
CDR3 protein: CASSPSGTVDQPQHF
D gene: TRBD1
J gene: TRBJ1-5
clone size: -
V gene: TRBV6-1

CDR3 DNA: TGTGCCAGCAGTTTAAGCGGAGAAAGGAACGGAAAACTGTTTTTT
CDR3 protein: CASSLSGERNGKLFF
D gene: -
J gene: TRBJ1-4
clone size: -
V gene: TRBV28

CDR3 DNA: TGTGCCAGCACCACCACACTAGCGGGAGTCGGCGATGAGCAGTTCTTC
CDR3 protein: CASTTTLAGVGDEQFF
D gene: TRBD2
J gene: TRBJ2-1
clone size: once
V gene: TRBV5-6

CDR3 DNA: TGCGCCAGCAGCTTGGAAGGGGGTGCGGATACGCAGTATTTT
CDR3 protein: CASSLEGGADTQYF
D gene: -
J gene: TRBJ2-3
clone size: -
V gene: TRBV5-1

CDR3 DNA: TGTGCCAGCAGCTTGGGACAGGGTCGGGGCTCCTATAATTCACCCCTCCACTTT
CDR3 protein: CASSLGQGRGSYNSPLHF
D gene: TRBD1
J gene: TRBJ1-6
clone size: once
V gene: TRBV5-4

CDR3 DNA: TGCGCCAGCAGCTTGGCCGCTTTAGGGTCAGGGCGTTTTAACGAGCAGTACTTC
CDR3 protein: CASSLAALGSGRFNEQYF
D gene: -
J gene: TRBJ2-7
clone size: -
V gene: TRBV5-1

CDR3 DNA: TGTGCCACCGGGACAGACAGGGGCTACACCTTC
CDR3 protein: CATGTDRGYTF
D gene: TRBD1
J gene: TRBJ1-2
clone size: -
V gene: TRBV28

CDR3 DNA: TGTGCCAGCATTAAGGGAGGCTTTAACTATGGCTACACCTTC
CDR3 protein: CASIKGGFNYGYTF
D gene: -
J gene: TRBJ1-2
clone size: -
V gene: TRBV28

CDR3 DNA: TGTGCCAGCAGCGACTCCGCCCCCGGGATGAGGTCTGATACGCAGTATTTT
CDR3 protein: CASSDSAPGMRSDTQYF
D gene: -
J gene: TRBJ2-3
clone size: -
V gene: TRBV9

CDR3 DNA: TGCGCCAGCACCCCGGAGGACAGAGAGCCCCAGCATTTT
CDR3 protein: CASTPEDREPQHF
D gene: -
J gene: TRBJ1-5
clone size: -
V gene: TRBV10-1

CDR3 DNA: TGTGCCAGCAGTGGTAACAGGGGGTCGTACACTGAAGCTTTCTTT
CDR3 protein: CASSGNRGSYTEAFF
D gene: TRBD1
J gene: TRBJ1-1
clone size: -
V gene: TRBV6-1